The subject of this entry is one T cell receptor beta chain. The antigen remains unidentified. This sample was included in a study of T cell repertoires in cytomegalovirus infection. Across the whole study: TCR beta signatures that were public indicated CMV infection and matching HLA type.

Germline V CDR1 and CDR2: MNHNS, SASEGT. The CDR3 has 14 residues. With V trimmed by 4 bases and J by 5 bases, 6 bases remained unmatched. Study-wide results and limits: HLA-C-restricted TCR beta clonotypes specific for CMV led the ex vivo response. Carriers of CMV and the relevant HLA type were discriminated by public TCR beta frequency.

TCRdb fed the reads into MiXCR, producing one record per CDR3 protein. The table has 100,000 to 150,000 distinct CDR3 sequences, 20% to 30% seen once; the top ten hold 30% to 40%. The gene calls are TRBV6-1 and TRBJ1-1; 8 nucleotides match TRBD1. This TCR came from a human donor in good health (CMV status not recorded). Some clones in this sample may be carry-over from other donors' samples. The sequencing sample was made of PBMCs, sequenced either directly or after in vitro stimulation (not recorded which). The CDR3 spells CASSGLTGGTEAFF. CDR3 nucleotide sequence: TGTGCCAGCAGTGGGCTTACAGGGGGGACTGAAGCTTTCTTT.